This T cell receptor (beta chain) comes out of a study of human versus mouse CDR3 diversity and MHC coevolution (dated by TCRdb to 2017 to 2019). Describing the broader study: The immunoSEQ assay was reported to detect one in 200,000 T cells and to minimize multiplex PCR amplification bias. Across mouse and human samples, each sample had between roughly 5.5 x 10^6 and 1.8 x 10^7 valid reads. As a reference point for TCR selection on multiple MHC II alleles, the study used human naive CD4 T cell repertoires and compared them against human-TCR-locus transgenic mice that have a single MHC II. Three healthy volunteer blood donors were included in the human cohort, with one aged 30 to 40, one aged 40 to 50 and one aged 60 to 69 at collection. What the research found in general, with its limitations: The largest TCR beta repertoire, 1.5 million to 2 million clonotypes, was estimated by iCHAO1 for humans, a finding likely attributable to selection by multiple MHC II molecules. Because human T cells were selected on roughly 6 MHC II alleles, repertoire diversity in humans and mice was not considered directly comparable. The lowest clonal inequality scores among all compared groups were observed in most of the three human donors. On average, humans had more CDR3 deletions and insertions than mice, indicating greater exonuclease and TdT activity.

The QIAGEN blood and tissue kit was used to extract genomic DNA from the sorted cells, and that DNA was then quantified on a NanoDrop 1000. TCR alpha and beta chains were deep sequenced and quantified on the immunoSEQ platform using multiplex PCR of genomic DNA. As for the authors' bioinformatics: TCR sequences were annotated using IMGT gene and region definitions. Out-of-frame rearrangements were taken as a proxy for the preselection repertoire and were compared with in-frame clonotypes. To estimate repertoire size, the study used the iCHAO1 estimator that comes with the immunoSEQ platform. A Gini index based on the Lorenz curve was applied to in-frame amino acid clonotypes to measure clonal inequality. The intersect function of the R package tcR was used to count shared clonotypes, and the Jaccard index was used to score similarity. The R prcomp function was used without normalization to run principal component analysis of V, J and V-J usage frequencies. Drawn from immuneACCESS, this table holds only the in-frame rearrangements with V and J called that TCRdb kept. Clones are partly lost; checked studies trace under half to an unresolved V gene and leave the rest unexplained. The DNA gave D and trimming, while V, J and clone size come from that table. This sample holds 60,000 or so clones; roughly 93% were observed only once. 15% to 20% of the sample rests with the top ten.

Fluorescence-activated cell sorting was used to isolate naive CD4 T cells, defined as CD45RO-negative and CD62L-positive, from PBMCs. Each donor gave approximately 50 ml of fresh peripheral blood, from which PBMCs were isolated by Ficoll density centrifugation. Sorting was performed on a FACSAria III instrument, with purity above 85% for all samples. The cysteine opens and the phenylalanine closes a CDR3 of 14 amino acids. The entry retains the CDR3 DNA only, 42 bases that are in frame from base 1. V was cut back by 7 bases and J by 10 bases, leaving a gap of 20 bases between them. CDR1 and CDR2 were assigned from the germline V gene as SNHLY and FYNNEI. Turning to this clone: Its antigen has not been determined. The sample holds no much larger clone one base away, and base qualities are not on file.

The clonotype was recovered from a person between 55 and 70 years old in good health. The specimen sequenced was naive CD4+ T cells from blood. Interpreted using the paper, the cell subset or site label stands for: CD45RO-negative CD62L-positive naive CD4 T cells. Rearrangement joined TRBV2 to TRBJ1-3; TRBD1 could be the D gene, as 5 bases match. CDR3 sequence: CASTGQGTRGTIYF. In nucleotides, the sequence is TGTGCCAGCACGGGGCAGGGAACCCGGGGGACCATATATTTT.